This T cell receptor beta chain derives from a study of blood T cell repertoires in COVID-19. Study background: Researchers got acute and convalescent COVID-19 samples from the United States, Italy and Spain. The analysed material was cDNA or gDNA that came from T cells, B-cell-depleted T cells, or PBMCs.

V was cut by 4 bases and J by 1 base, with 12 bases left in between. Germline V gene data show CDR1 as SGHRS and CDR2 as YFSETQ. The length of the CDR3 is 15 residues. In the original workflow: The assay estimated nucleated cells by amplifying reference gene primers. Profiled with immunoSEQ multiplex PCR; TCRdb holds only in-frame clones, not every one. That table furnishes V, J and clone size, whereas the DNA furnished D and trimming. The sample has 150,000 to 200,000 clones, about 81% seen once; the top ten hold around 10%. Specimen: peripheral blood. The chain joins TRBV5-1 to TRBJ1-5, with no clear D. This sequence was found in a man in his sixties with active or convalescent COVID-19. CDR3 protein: CASSAEGRSNQPQHF. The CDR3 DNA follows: TGCGCCAGCAGCGCAGAGGGTCGGAGCAATCAGCCCCAGCATTTT.